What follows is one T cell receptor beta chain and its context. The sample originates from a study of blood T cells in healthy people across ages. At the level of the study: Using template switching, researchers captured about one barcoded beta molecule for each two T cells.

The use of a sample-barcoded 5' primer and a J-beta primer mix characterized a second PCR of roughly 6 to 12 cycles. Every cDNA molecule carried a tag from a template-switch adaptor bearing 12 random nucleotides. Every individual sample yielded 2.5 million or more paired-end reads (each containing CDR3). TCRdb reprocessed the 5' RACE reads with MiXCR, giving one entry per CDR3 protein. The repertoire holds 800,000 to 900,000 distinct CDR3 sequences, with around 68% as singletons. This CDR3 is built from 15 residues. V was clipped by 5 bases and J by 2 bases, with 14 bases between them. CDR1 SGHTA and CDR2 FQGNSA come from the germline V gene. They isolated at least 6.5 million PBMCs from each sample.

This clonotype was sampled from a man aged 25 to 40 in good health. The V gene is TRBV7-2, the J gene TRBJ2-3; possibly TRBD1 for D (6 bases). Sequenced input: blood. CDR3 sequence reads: CASSRGQTNTDTQYF. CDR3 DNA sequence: TGTGCCAGCAGCCGCGGACAGACCAACACAGATACGCAGTATTTT. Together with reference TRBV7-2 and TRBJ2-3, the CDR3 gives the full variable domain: GAGVSQSPSNKVTEKGKDVELRCDPISGHTALYWYRQSLGQGLEFLIYFQGNSAPDKSGLPSDRFSAERTGGSVSTLTIQRTQQEDSAVYLCASSRGQTNTDTQYFGPGTRLTVL.